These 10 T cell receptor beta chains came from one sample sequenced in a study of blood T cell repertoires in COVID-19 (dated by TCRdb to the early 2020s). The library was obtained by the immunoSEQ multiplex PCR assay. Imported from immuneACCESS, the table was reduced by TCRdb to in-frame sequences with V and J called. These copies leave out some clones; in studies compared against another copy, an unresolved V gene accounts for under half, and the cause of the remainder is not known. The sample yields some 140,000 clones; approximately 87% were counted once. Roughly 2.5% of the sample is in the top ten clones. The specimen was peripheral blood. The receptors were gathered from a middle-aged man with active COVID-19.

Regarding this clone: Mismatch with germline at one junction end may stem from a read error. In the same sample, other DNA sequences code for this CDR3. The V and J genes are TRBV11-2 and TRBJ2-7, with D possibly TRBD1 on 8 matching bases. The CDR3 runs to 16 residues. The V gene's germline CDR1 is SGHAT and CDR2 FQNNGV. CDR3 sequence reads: CASSSPGGQVSYEQYF. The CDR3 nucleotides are TGTGCCAGTAGCTCACCGGGGGGACAGGTCTCCTACGAGCAGTACTTC.

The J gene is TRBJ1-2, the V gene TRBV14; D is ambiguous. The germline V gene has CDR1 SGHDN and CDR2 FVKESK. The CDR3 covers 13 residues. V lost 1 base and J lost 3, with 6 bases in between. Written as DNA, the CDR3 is TGTGCCAGCAGCCAAGTTCTCCACTATGGCTACACCTTC. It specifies CASSQVLHYGYTF. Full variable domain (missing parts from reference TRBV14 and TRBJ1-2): EAGVTQFPSHSVIEKGQTVTLRCDPISGHDNLYWYRRVMGKEIKFLLHFVKESKQDESGMPNNRFLAERTGGTYSTLKVQPAELEDSGVYFCASSQVLHYGYTFGSGTRLTVV.

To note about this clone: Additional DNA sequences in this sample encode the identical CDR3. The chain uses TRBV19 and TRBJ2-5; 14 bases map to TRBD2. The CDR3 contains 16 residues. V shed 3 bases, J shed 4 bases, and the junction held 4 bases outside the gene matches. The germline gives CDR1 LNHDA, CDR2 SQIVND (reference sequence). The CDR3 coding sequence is TGTGCCAGTAGTATCGGGGGGACTAGCGGGGGAGAGACCCAGTACTTC. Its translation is CASSIGGTSGGETQYF.

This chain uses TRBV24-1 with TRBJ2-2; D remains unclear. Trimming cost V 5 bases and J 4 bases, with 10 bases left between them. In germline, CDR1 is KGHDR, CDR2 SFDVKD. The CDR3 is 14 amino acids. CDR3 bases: TGTGCCACCAGTGGGATAGCCGGCACCGGGGAGCTGTTTTTT. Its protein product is CATSGIAGTGELFF.

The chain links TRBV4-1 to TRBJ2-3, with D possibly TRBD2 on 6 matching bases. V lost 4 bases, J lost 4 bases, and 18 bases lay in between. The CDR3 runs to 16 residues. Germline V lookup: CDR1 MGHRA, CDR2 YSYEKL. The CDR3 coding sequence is TGCGCCAGCAGCCTTACAAAAGCGGGCGGTTCAGATACGCAGTATTTT. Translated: CASSLTKAGGSDTQYF.

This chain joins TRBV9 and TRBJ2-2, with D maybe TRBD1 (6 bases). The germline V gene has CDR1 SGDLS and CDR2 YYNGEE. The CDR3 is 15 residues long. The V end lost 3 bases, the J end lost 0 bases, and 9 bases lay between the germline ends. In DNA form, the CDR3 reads TGTGCCAGCAGCGCACGGACAGCGAACACCGGGGAGCTGTTTTTT. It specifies CASSARTANTGELFF.

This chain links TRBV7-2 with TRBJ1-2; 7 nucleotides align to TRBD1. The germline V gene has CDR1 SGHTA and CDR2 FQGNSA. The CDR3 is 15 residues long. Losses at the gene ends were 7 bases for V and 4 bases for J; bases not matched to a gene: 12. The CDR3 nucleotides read TGTGCCAGCACCAGGGCCACGACAGGGACCTATGGCTACACCTTC. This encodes CASTRATTGTYGYTF.

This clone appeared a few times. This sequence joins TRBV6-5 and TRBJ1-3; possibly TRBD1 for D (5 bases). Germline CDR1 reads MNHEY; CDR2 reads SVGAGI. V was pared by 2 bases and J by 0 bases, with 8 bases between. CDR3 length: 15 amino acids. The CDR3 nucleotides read TGTGCCAGCAGTTACGGGGGGGGCTCTGGAAACACCATATATTTT. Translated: CASSYGGGSGNTIYF.

The CDR3 DNA follows: TGTGCCAGCACCATAGCGGGGGGGGCCTACAATGAGCAGTTCTTC. Its protein product is CASTIAGGAYNEQFF. This chain connects TRBV5-4 to TRBJ2-1; 11 bases align to TRBD2. With V trimmed by 6 bases and J by 2 bases, 4 bases remained unmatched. Germline V gene sequence: CDR1 SGHNT, CDR2 YYREEE (reference sequence). The CDR3 length is 15 residues.

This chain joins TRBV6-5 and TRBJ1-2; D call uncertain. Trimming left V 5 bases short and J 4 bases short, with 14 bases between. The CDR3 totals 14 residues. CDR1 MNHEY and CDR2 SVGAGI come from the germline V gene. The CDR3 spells CASSTYSGGYGYTF. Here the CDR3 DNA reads TGTGCCAGCAGTACATATTCGGGTGGCTATGGCTACACCTTC.